The 2 T cell receptor beta chains below all came from one sample that was sequenced in a study of cytomegalovirus exposure and HLA in healthy donors (dated by TCRdb to 2016 to 2017). Receptors were amplified or captured by the immunoSEQ multiplex PCR assay. The multiplex PCR relied on a mix of 60 forward primers for TCR Vbeta segments and 13 reverse primers for TCR Jbeta segments. In its TCRdb copy, this immuneACCESS table keeps in-frame sequences only and misses some clones. Where compared with another copy, unresolved V genes explain less than half of these, and the others have no known cause. Recorded for this sample are 140,000 to 150,000 clones; approximately 70% of them occurred a single time. Roughly 1.9% of the sample goes to the ten largest clones. Sequencing used PBMCs. The receptors originated from a woman aged 60-75 years in good health and CMV-seropositive.

This clone was seen more than once but under ten times. This chain connects TRBV4-1 to TRBJ1-1; the D is unclear. This CDR3 region has 15 residues. The V and J ends lost 2 bases and 4 bases respectively, with 14 bases between them. Germline lookup yields CDR1 MGHRA and CDR2 YSYEKL. In nucleotides, the CDR3 is TGCGCCAGCAGCCAATATGGGCTCCGGGGCACTGAAGCTTTCTTT. It yields the protein CASSQYGLRGTEAFF.

CDR3 protein: CASSEGGGEVGYTF. The CDR3 DNA reads TGTGCCAGCAGTGAAGGTGGAGGGGAGGTTGGCTACACCTTC. This chain joins TRBV6-1 and TRBJ1-2; TRBD1 is a possible D gene (5 bases). V was cut by 1 base and J by 7 bases, with 13 bases left in between. The CDR3 totals 14 residues. The germline gives CDR1 MNHNS, CDR2 SASEGT.